This T cell receptor (beta chain) was sequenced in a study of cytomegalovirus exposure and HLA in healthy donors. The PCR had 60 Vbeta and 13 Jbeta primers. The method was immunoSEQ multiplex PCR; TCRdb's version includes in-frame clones alone and lacks a portion of them. This table holds 50,000 to 75,000 clones, approximately 75% found once. The CDR3 consists of 18 residues. V gave up 0 bases and J gave up 6 bases, with 21 bases separating them. Germline V gives CDR1 MGHRA, CDR2 YSYEKL. The origin of this receptor is a man aged 25 to 40 in good health and CMV-seropositive. Specimen: PBMCs. The chain joins TRBV4-1 to TRBJ1-5; no firm D call. CDR3 loop: CASSQDWPRQVYFQPQHF. The CDR3 DNA sequence: TGCGCCAGCAGCCAAGATTGGCCACGGCAGGTATACTTTCAGCCCCAGCATTTT.